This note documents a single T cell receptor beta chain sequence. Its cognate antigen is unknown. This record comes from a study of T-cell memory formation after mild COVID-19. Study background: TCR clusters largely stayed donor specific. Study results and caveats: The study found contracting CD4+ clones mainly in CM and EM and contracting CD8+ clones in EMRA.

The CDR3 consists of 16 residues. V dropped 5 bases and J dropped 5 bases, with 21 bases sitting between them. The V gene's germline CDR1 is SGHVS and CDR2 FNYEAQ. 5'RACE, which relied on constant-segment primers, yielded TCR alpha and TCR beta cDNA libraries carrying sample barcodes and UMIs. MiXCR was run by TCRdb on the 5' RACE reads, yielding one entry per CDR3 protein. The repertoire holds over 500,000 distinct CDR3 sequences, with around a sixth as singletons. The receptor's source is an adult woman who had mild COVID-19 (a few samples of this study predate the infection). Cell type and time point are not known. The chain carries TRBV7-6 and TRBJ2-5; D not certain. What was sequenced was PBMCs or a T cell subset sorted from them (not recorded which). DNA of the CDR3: TGTGCCAGCAGCAACCTCAGCCACAGCCTCGGGGAGACCCAGTACTTC. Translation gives CASSNLSHSLGETQYF.